The table lists the clone carrying this T cell receptor beta chain with a count of one. This record comes from a study of blood T cell repertoires in COVID-19. Study context: PBMCs, B-cell-depleted T cells, or T cells provided the cDNA or gDNA that made up the material.

Germline V gives CDR1 SGHNT, CDR2 YYREEE (reference sequence). Trimming at V came to 4 bases and at J to 10 bases, leaving 5 bases not matched to a gene. The CDR3 covers 14 residues. The protocol was immunoSEQ multiplex PCR, while the TCRdb copy is restricted to in-frame clones and leaves out a portion. The repertoire has a few hundred thousand clones, around 84% of them found once; the top ten carry under 4%. This clonotype was obtained from a woman between 18 and 30 years old with acute or convalescent COVID-19. The sequenced sample was peripheral blood. This chain joins TRBV5-4 and TRBJ1-6; 10 positions match TRBD1. The CDR3 nucleotides are TGTGCCAGCAGCCAAGGGACAGGGGAATCACCCCTCCACTTT. Translating gives CASSQGTGESPLHF.